This T cell receptor (beta chain) came from a study of spatial heterogeneity in lung cancer. Notes on the study in general: Tumors with more nonsynonymous mutations had more expanded intratumoral alpha and beta TCRs.

Time point described: sample taken at primary tumor resection. Samples were donated by 72 untreated early-stage non-small cell lung cancer patients. A distinct unique molecular identifier was carried by each TCR cDNA molecule. TCRdb reanalysed the 5' RACE reads using MiXCR and keeps one entry per CDR3 protein. The table lists under 6,500 distinct CDR3 sequences, 1% to 1.5% of them singletons. This clonotype occurred many times. The antigen is not known. Germline CDR1 and CDR2: SGHRS and YFSETQ. J gave up 2 bases and V 0 bases, and 11 bases lay outside the gene matches. The CDR3 length is 18 residues. The sample in question was lung tumor tissue, obtained at surgery. The chain employs TRBV5-1 and TRBJ2-5; 9 bases are shared with TRBD2. The receptor was derived from a male donor with early-stage non-small cell lung cancer. The CDR3 DNA sequence: TGCGCCAGCAGCTTGGGACTAGCGGTGGGACTGGGACAAGAGACCCAGTACTTC. Encoded protein: CASSLGLAVGLGQETQYF.